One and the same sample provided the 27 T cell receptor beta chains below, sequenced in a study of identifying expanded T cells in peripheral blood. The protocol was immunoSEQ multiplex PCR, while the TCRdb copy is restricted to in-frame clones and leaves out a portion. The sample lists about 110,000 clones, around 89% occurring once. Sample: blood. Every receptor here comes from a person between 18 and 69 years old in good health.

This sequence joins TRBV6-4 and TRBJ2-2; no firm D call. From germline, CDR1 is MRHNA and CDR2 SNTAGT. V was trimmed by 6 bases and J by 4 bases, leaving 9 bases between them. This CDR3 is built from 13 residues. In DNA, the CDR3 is TGTGCCAGCAGCGTATCAGGCACCGGGGAGCTGTTTTTT. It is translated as CASSVSGTGELFF.

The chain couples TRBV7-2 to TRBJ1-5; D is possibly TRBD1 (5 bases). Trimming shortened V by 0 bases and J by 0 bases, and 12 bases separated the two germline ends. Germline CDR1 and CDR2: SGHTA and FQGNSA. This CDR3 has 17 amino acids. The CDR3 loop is CASSLAGRTYSNQPQHF. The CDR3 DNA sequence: TGTGCCAGCAGCTTAGCGGGGCGGACCTATAGCAATCAGCCCCAGCATTTT.

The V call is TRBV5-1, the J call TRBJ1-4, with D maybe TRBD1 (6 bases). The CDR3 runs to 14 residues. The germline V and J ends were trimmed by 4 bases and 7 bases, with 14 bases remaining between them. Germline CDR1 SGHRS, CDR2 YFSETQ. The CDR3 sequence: CASSDGGGSEKLFF. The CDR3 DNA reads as TGCGCCAGCAGCGACGGGGGCGGTAGTGAAAAACTGTTTTTT. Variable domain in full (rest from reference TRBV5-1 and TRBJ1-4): KAGVTQTPRYLIKTRGQQVTLSCSPISGHRSVSWYQQTPGQGLQFLFEYFSETQRNKGNFPGRFSGRQFSNSRSEMNVSTLELGDSALYLCASSDGGGSEKLFFGSGTQLSVL.

For the CDR3, the DNA is TGTGCCAGCTCACCGAGGGACCCAAATGAAAAACTGTTTTTT. It encodes CASSPRDPNEKLFF. This chain joins TRBV18 and TRBJ1-4, with D maybe TRBD1 (5 bases). Germline CDR1 KGHSH, CDR2 LQKENI. This CDR3 is built from 14 residues. The V end was cut by 3 bases, the J end by 5 bases, with 10 bases between.

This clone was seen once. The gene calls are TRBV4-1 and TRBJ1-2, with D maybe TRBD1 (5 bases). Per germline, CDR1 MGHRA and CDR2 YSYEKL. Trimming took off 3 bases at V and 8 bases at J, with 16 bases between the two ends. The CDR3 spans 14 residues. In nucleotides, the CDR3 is TGCGCCAGCAGCCACCTAGATTCAGGGTTAGGCTACACCTTC. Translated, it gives CASSHLDSGLGYTF.

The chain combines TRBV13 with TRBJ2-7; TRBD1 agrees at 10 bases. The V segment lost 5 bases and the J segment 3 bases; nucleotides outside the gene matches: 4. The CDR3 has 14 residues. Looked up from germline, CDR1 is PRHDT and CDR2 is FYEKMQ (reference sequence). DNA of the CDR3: TGTGCCAGCAGCATGGGACAGGGGATCTACGAGCAGTACTTC. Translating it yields CASSMGQGIYEQYF.

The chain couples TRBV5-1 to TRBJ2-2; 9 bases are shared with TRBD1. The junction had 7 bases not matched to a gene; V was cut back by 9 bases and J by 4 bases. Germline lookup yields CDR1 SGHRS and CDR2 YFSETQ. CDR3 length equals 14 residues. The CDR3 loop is CATQTGGSTGELFF. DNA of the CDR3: TGCGCCACCCAGACAGGGGGGTCCACCGGGGAGCTGTTTTTT.

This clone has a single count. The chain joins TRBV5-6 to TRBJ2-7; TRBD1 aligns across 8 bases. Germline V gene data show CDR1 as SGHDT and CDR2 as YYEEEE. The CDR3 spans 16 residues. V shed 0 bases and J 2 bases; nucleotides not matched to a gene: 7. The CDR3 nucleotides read TGTGCCAGCAGCTTGGATTCAGGGGGCCTTACCTACGAGCAGTACTTC. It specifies CASSLDSGGLTYEQYF.

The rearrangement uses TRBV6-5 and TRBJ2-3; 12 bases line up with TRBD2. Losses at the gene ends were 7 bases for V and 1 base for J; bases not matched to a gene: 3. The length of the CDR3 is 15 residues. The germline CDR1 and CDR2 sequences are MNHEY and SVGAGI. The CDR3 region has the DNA TGTGCCAGCACCCGGACTAGCGGGGGCACAGATACGCAGTATTTT. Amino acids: CASTRTSGGTDTQYF.

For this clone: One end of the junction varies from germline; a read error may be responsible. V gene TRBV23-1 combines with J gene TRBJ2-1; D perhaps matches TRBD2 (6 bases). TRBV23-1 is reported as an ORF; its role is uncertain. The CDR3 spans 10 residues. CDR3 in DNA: TGCGCCAGCAGTCGGAGGGTTTTGGTCTTC. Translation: CASSRRVLVF.

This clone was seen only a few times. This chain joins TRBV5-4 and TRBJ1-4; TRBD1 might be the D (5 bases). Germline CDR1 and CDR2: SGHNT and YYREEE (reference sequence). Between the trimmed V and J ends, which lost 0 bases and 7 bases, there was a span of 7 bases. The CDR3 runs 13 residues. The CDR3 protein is CASSLVGTEKLFF. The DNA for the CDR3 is TGTGCCAGCAGCTTGGTGGGGACTGAAAAACTGTTTTTT.

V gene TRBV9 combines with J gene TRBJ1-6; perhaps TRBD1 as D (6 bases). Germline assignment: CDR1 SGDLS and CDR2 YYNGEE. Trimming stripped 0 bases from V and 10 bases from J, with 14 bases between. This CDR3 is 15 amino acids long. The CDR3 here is CASSVEGGKESPLHF. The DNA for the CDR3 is TGTGCCAGCAGCGTAGAGGGGGGTAAGGAGTCACCCCTCCACTTT.

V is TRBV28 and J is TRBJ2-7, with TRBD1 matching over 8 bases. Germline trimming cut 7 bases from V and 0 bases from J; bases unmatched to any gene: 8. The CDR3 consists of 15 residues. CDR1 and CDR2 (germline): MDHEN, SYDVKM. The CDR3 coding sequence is TGTGCCAGCAATCCCAGGGGGCTCCACTCCTACGAGCAGTACTTC. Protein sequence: CASNPRGLHSYEQYF.

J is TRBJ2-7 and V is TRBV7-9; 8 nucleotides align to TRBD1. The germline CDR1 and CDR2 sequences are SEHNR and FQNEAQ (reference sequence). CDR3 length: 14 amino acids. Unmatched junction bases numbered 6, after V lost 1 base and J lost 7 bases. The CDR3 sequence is CASSLGGQGDEQYF. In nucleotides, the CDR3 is TGTGCCAGCAGCTTAGGCGGACAGGGTGATGAGCAGTACTTC.

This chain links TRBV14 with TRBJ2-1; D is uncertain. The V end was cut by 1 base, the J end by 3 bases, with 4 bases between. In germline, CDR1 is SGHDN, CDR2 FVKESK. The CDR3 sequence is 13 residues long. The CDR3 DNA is TGTGCCAGCAGCCAAGGCGTCTACAATGAGCAGTTCTTC. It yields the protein CASSQGVYNEQFF.

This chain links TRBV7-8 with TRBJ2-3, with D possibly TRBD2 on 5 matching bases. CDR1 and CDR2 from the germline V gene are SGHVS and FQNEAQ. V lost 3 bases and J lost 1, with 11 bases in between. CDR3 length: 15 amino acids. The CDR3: CASSFRDLGTDTQYF. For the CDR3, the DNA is TGTGCCAGCAGCTTCCGGGATTTAGGCACAGATACGCAGTATTTT.

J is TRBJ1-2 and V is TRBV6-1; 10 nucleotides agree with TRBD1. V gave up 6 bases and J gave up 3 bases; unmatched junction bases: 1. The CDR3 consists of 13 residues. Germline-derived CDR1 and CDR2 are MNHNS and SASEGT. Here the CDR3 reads CASRGTGDYGYTF. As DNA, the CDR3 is TGTGCCAGCAGGGGGACAGGGGACTATGGCTACACCTTC.

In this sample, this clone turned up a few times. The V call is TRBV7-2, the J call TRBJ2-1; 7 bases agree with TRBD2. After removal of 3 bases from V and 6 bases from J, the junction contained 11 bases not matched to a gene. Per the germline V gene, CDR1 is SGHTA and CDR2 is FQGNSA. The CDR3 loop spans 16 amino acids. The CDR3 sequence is CASSFRKGSSGNEQFF. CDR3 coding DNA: TGTGCCAGCAGCTTTAGAAAGGGATCTAGCGGCAATGAGCAGTTCTTC.

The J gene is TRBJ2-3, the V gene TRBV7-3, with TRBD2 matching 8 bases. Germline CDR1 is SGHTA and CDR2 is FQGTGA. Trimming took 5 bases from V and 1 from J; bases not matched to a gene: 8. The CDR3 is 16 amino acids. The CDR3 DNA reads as TGTGCCAGCAGCCCCAAGACTAGCGTGGGCACAGATACGCAGTATTTT. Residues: CASSPKTSVGTDTQYF.

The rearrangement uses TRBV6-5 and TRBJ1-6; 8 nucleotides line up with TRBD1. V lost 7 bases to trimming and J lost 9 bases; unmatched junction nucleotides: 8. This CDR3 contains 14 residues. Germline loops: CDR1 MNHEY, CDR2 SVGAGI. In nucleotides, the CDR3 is TGTGCCAGCACGCCAGGACAGGGCACTTCACCCCTCCACTTT. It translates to CASTPGQGTSPLHF.

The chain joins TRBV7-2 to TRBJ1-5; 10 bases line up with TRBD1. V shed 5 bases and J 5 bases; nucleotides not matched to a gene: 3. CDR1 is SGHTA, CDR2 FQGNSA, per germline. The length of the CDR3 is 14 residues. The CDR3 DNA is TGTGCCAGCAGCATCGGGACAGGGGATCAGCCCCAGCATTTT. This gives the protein CASSIGTGDQPQHF.

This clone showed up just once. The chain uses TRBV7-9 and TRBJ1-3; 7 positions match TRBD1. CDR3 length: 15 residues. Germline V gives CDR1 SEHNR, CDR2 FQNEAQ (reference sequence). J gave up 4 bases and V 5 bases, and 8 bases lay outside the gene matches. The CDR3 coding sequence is TGTGCCAGCAGCCCCGACAGGGCCCGGGGAAACACCATATATTTT. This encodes CASSPDRARGNTIYF.

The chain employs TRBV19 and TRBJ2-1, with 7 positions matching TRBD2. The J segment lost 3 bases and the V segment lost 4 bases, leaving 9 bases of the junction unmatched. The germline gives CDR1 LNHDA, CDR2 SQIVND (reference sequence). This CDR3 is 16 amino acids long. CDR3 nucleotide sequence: TGTGCCAGTAGTACGGGGGAGGGCCAAGGCTACAATGAGCAGTTCTTC. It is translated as CASSTGEGQGYNEQFF.

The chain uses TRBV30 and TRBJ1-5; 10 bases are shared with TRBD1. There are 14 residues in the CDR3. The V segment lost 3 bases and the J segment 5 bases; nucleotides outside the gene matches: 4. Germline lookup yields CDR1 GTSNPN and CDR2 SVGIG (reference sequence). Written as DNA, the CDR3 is TGTGCCTGGAGATCCGGGACAGGGGATCAGCCCCAGCATTTT. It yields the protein CAWRSGTGDQPQHF.

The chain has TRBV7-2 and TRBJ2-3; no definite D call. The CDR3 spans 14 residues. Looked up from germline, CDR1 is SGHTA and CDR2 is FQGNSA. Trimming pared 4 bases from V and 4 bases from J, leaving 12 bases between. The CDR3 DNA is TGTGCCAGCAGCTCGGCGACTCAGCCAGATACGCAGTATTTT. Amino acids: CASSSATQPDTQYF.

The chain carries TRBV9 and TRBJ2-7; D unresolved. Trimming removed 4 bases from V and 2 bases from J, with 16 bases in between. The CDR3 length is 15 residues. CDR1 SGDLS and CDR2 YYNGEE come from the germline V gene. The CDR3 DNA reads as TGTGCCAGCAGCCTTCAGGCGGACGCGGCCTACGAGCAGTACTTC. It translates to CASSLQADAAYEQYF. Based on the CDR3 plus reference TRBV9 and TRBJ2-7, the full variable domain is DSGVTQTPKHLITATGQRVTLRCSPRSGDLSVYWYQQSLDQGLQFLIQYYNGEERAKGNILERFSAQQFPDLHSELNLSSLELGDSALYFCASSLQADAAYEQYFGPGTRLTVT.

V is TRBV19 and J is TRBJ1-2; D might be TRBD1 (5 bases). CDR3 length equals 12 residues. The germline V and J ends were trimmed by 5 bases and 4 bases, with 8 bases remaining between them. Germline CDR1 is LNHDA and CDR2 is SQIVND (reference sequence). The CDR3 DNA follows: TGTGCCAGTAGTCGTACAGGCTATGGCTACACCTTC. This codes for CASSRTGYGYTF. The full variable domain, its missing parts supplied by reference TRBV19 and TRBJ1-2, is DGGITQSPKYLFRKEGQNVTLSCEQNLNHDAMYWYRQDPGQGLRLIYYSQIVNDFQKGDIAEGYSVSREKKESFPLTVTSAQKNPTAFYLCASSRTGYGYTFGSGTRLTVV.